Listed here are 19 T cell receptor beta chains from one sample, sequenced in a study of beta chain features in type 1 diabetes. Expressed TCRB transcripts were sequenced after all isolated RNA was converted to cDNA. Sequencing was performed with immunoSEQ multiplex PCR; in TCRdb, only in-frame clones are kept and a portion is missing. The sample has 450,000 to 600,000 clones; about 30% are singletons. Sequenced: naive CD4+ T cells from blood. The receptor source for this set is a young man in good health.

The rearrangement joins TRBV29-1 to TRBJ2-2; 7 bases agree with TRBD1. V lost 7 bases, J lost 6 bases, and 14 bases stayed unmatched. CDR1 and CDR2 (germline): SQVTM, ANQGSEA. CDR3 length: 15 residues. The CDR3 spells CSGAYRGVGSGELFF. The CDR3 nucleotides are TGCAGCGGAGCCTACAGGGGAGTCGGTTCCGGGGAGCTGTTTTTT.

The chain employs TRBV29-1 and TRBJ1-1; TRBD1 might be the D (5 bases). The CDR3 runs to 12 residues. Germline CDR1 SQVTM, CDR2 ANQGSEA. Trimming shortened V by 6 bases and J by 4 bases, and 12 bases separated the two germline ends. The CDR3 coding sequence is TGCAGCGTCGTCAGGGTATCCACTGAAGCTTTCTTT. Its protein is CSVVRVSTEAFF.

The CDR3 DNA sequence: TGTGCCACCAGCAGAGAGGATAGGGGCGACTTCGAGCAGTACTTC. Its translation is CATSREDRGDFEQYF. The chain combines TRBV15 with TRBJ2-7; tentatively, D is TRBD1 (5 bases). Trimming left V 0 bases short and J 6 bases short, with 15 bases between. The CDR3 length is 15 residues. Germline V lookup: CDR1 LNHNV, CDR2 YYDKDF (reference sequence).

CDR3 loop: CAWSIGRSNQPQHF. In nucleotides, the CDR3 is TGTGCCTGGAGTATAGGAAGGAGCAATCAGCCCCAGCATTTT. The V call is TRBV30, the J call TRBJ1-5; D gene unclear. The germline V gene has CDR1 GTSNPN and CDR2 SVGIG (reference sequence). CDR3 length equals 14 residues. V gave up 2 bases and J gave up 1 base, with 9 bases separating them.

V gene TRBV5-1 combines with J gene TRBJ1-2; tentatively, D is TRBD1 (5 bases). V dropped 5 bases and J dropped 5 bases, with 10 bases sitting between them. This CDR3 spans 12 amino acids. Germline values: CDR1 SGHRS, CDR2 YFSETQ. The CDR3 DNA reads as TGCGCCAGCAGAAGCGACAGATATGGCTACACCTTC. Translated, it gives CASRSDRYGYTF.

The chain combines TRBV5-1 with TRBJ2-1; tentative D call: TRBD2 (5 bases). CDR1 and CDR2 from the germline V gene are SGHRS and YFSETQ. This CDR3 has 14 amino acids. V dropped 4 bases and J dropped 5 bases, with 13 bases sitting between them. The CDR3 reads CASSPEAGHNEQFF. CDR3 sequence (DNA): TGCGCCAGCAGCCCGGAGGCGGGCCACAATGAGCAGTTCTTC.

V is TRBV12-5 and J is TRBJ2-7; D call uncertain. V gave up 5 bases and J gave up 3 bases, with 2 bases separating them. Per germline, CDR1 LGHNT and CDR2 FRNRAP. There are 10 residues in the CDR3. The CDR3 sequence: CASGNYEQYF. In DNA, the CDR3 is TGTGCTAGTGGTAACTACGAGCAGTACTTC.

This chain joins TRBV5-4 and TRBJ2-6, with D maybe TRBD1 (6 bases). The V end was cut by 4 bases, the J end by 2 bases, with 10 bases between. The germline gives CDR1 SGHNT, CDR2 YYREEE (reference sequence). This CDR3 is built from 15 residues. The CDR3 nucleotides read TGTGCCAGCAGCCCGTACAGGGCTGGGGCCAACGTCCTGACTTTC. Its protein is CASSPYRAGANVLTF. Variable domain in full (rest from reference TRBV5-4 and TRBJ2-6): ETGVTQSPTHLIKTRGQQVTLRCSSQSGHNTVSWYQQALGQGPQFIFQYYREEENGRGNFPPRFSGLQFPNYSSELNVNALELDDSALYLCASSPYRAGANVLTFGAGSRLTVL.

The chain employs TRBV7-2 and TRBJ2-1; 11 nucleotides line up with TRBD2. Losses at the gene ends were 4 bases for V and 6 bases for J; bases not matched to a gene: 5. CDR3 size: 15 residues. CDR1 SGHTA and CDR2 FQGNSA come from the germline V gene. The CDR3 here is CASSSTSGSPNEQFF. In nucleotides, the CDR3 is TGTGCCAGCAGCTCCACTAGCGGGAGCCCCAATGAGCAGTTCTTC.

V is TRBV10-2 and J is TRBJ1-1; no clear D gene. The CDR3 totals 14 residues. The V gene lost 6 bases and the J gene lost 1 base, with 12 bases spanning the gap. Germline V gives CDR1 WSHSY, CDR2 SAAADI. The CDR3 protein is CASRETRGNTEAFF. CDR3 DNA: TGCGCCAGCAGGGAGACGAGAGGGAACACTGAAGCTTTCTTT.

This clone turned up a few times. V and J are TRBV14 and TRBJ2-7; D unclear. The CDR3 consists of 11 residues. V shed 5 bases and J shed 1 base, with 3 bases lying between them. The germline V gene has CDR1 SGHDN and CDR2 FVKESK. This CDR3 reads CASSKSYEQYF. The CDR3 DNA sequence: TGTGCCAGCAGCAAATCCTACGAGCAGTACTTC.

The gene calls are TRBV30 and TRBJ2-7, with D possibly being TRBD2 (6 bases). The germline V gene encodes CDR1 GTSNPN and CDR2 SVGIG (reference sequence). The CDR3 covers 11 residues. Trimming took 7 bases from V and 3 from J, leaving 10 bases between them. CDR3 DNA: TGTGCCTCCTCGGGGGTCTACGAGCAGTACTTC. Its translation: CASSGVYEQYF. Supplemented by reference TRBV30 and TRBJ2-7, the full variable domain reads SQTIHQWPATLVQPVGSPLSLECTVEGTSNPNLYWYRQAAGRGLQLLFYSVGIGQISSEVPQNLSASRPQDRQFILSSKKLLLSDSGFYLCASSGVYEQYFGPGTRLTVT.

This clone was picked up one time. CDR3 nucleotides: TGTGCCTGGACGACAGGGTCGGGTAACGTCCTGACTTTC. It encodes CAWTTGSGNVLTF. V is TRBV30 and J is TRBJ2-6; 7 bases fit TRBD1. The CDR3 consists of 13 residues. V gave up 4 bases and J gave up 10 bases; unmatched junction bases: 7. The germline CDR1 and CDR2 sequences are GTSNPN and SVGIG (reference sequence).

This clone turned up a few times. The chain joins TRBV10-3 to TRBJ2-1; D remains ambiguous. Germline values: CDR1 ENHRY, CDR2 SYGVKD. The CDR3 runs to 14 residues. V lost 7 bases to trimming and J lost 0 bases, with 10 bases between them. CDR3 DNA sequence: TGTGCCATCACTTTAGGGATCTCCTACAATGAGCAGTTCTTC. Protein product: CAITLGISYNEQFF.

The chain carries TRBV7-2 and TRBJ2-7; 12 bases map to TRBD2. Trimming took 0 bases from V and 5 from J; bases not matched to a gene: 8. Germline CDR1 SGHTA, CDR2 FQGNSA. The CDR3 runs 17 residues. CDR3 region: CASSLAPTSGSSNEQYF. For the CDR3, the DNA is TGTGCCAGCAGCTTAGCCCCGACTAGCGGGAGTAGCAACGAGCAGTACTTC.

The rearrangement joins TRBV29-1 to TRBJ2-1; TRBD2 agrees at 7 bases. The germline V gene has CDR1 SQVTM and CDR2 ANQGSEA. Unmatched junction bases numbered 5, after V lost 6 bases and J lost 6 bases. CDR3 length: 12 amino acids. The CDR3 spells CSVRDYLNEQFF. The CDR3 bases are TGCAGCGTCCGGGACTACCTCAATGAGCAGTTCTTC.

A few counts support this clone. The rearrangement uses TRBV25-1 and TRBJ1-5; TRBD1 is a possible D gene (5 bases). From germline, CDR1 is MGHDK and CDR2 SYGVNS. CDR3 length: 15 residues. Between the trimmed V and J ends, which lost 7 bases and 2 bases, there was a span of 15 bases. This CDR3 is CASTSSGRGNQPQHF. The CDR3 DNA follows: TGTGCCAGCACCAGCTCGGGCAGGGGCAATCAGCCCCAGCATTTT.

J is TRBJ2-6 and V is TRBV7-3; possibly TRBD2 for D (5 bases). V dropped 5 bases and J dropped 0 bases, with 11 bases sitting between them. CDR1 is SGHTA, CDR2 FQGTGA, per germline. There are 16 residues in the CDR3. CDR3 DNA sequence: TGTGCCAGCAGCGCGGGTGGGTTCTCTGGGGCCAACGTCCTGACTTTC. It is translated as CASSAGGFSGANVLTF.

This clone came up a few times. V usage is TRBV4-2 and J usage is TRBJ2-4; D is perhaps TRBD2 (6 bases). V was cut by 1 base and J by 0 bases, with 13 bases left in between. CDR1 and CDR2 (germline): LGHNA, YNFKEQ. The CDR3 consists of 17 residues. The DNA of the CDR3 is TGTGCCAGCAGCCAAGTTCGTGCGGGGCTAGCCAAAAACATTCAGTACTTC. Residues: CASSQVRAGLAKNIQYF.